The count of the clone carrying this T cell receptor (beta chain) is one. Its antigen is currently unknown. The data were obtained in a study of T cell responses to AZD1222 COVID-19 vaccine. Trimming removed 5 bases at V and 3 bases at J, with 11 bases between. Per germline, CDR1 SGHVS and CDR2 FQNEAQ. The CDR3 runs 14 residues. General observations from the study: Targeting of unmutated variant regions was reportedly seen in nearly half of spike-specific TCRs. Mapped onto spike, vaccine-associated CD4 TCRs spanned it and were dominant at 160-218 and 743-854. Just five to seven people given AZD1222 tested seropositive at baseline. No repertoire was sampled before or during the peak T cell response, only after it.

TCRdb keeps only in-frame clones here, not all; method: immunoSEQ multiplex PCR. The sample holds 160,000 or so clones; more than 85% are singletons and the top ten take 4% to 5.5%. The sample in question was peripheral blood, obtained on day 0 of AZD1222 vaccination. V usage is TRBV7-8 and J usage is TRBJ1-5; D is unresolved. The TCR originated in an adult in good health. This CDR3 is CASSPATTNQPQHF. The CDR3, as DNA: TGTGCCAGCAGCCCCGCTACCACCAATCAGCCCCAGCATTTT.